The T cell receptor (beta chain) under discussion was sequenced for a study of Graves' ophthalmopathy and Graves' hyperthyroidism (dated by TCRdb to between 2018 and 2020). Looking at the study overall: Peripheral blood was collected at initial diagnosis, prior to any treatment. In total, 135 blood samples were TCR-sequenced: 40 to 45 ophthalmopathy, approximately 75 hyperthyroidism and about 17 hyperthyroidism-to-ophthalmopathy patients. The roughly 94 discovery patients were randomly split 7:3 into training and test sets. Once sampling was done, hyperthyroidism patients were given methimazole at a starting dose of 30 mg daily, while ophthalmopathy patients were given high-dose intravenous methylprednisolone. To explore V-J signatures that separate ophthalmopathy from hyperthyroidism, a discovery set of 95 to 100 patients was enrolled, consisting of about 41 with ophthalmopathy and under 65 with stable hyperthyroidism. The study used TCR beta repertoire signatures to distinguish Graves' ophthalmopathy from Graves' hyperthyroidism and to predict progression to ophthalmopathy. In about six hyperthyroidism patients, the T-cell repertoires found in thyroid tissue were compared with those found in blood. For independent validation, a separate cohort was made up of approximately 19 hyperthyroidism patients plus 17 patients who later progressed from hyperthyroidism to ophthalmopathy.

Points the paper makes about the study in general: In validation, the model predicted ophthalmopathy progression with more than 55% sensitivity and roughly 72% specificity; roughly eleven predicted patients were CT-confirmed with GO in a median of about 6.1 months. Ophthalmopathy was separated from stable hyperthyroidism by the 13-signature model with just under 90% sensitivity and approximately 84% specificity in cross-validation and with 80%/75% in the test set. Most expanded thyroid clonotypes with a frequency above 0.001 also appeared in blood, which suggests that blood repertoires may reflect the immune response in the thyroid. Sample size was not predetermined statistically, and investigators were not blinded to group allocation.

The V end loses 5 bases and the J end loses 4 bases, and a stretch of 17 bases separates them. Including the terminal cysteine and phenylalanine, the CDR3 comprises 15 residues. The read is trimmed to its CDR3 DNA, 45 bases read in frame from base 1. Per the germline V gene, MNHNS is the CDR1 and SASEGT is the CDR2. For repertoire sequencing, the TCR beta CDR3 regions were amplified from RNA transcripts. HTBI primers and the Qiagen OneStep RT-PCR kit were used in a first-round RT-PCR, which was followed by a second-round multiplex PCR, size selection and purification. The libraries underwent paired-end sequencing with 100 bp reads on an Illumina HiSeq2000. The authors' analysis ran thus. Reads were processed with SOAPnuke, discarding reads with adapters, uncalled bases, mean Phred below 15, or no exact constant-primer or identifier match. High-quality paired reads were merged with COPE v1.2.5. Unique nucleotide sequences were defined as clonotypes and aligned to IMGT TRB V, D and J references using MiTCR v1.1. Only V-J combinations with frequency above 0.0001 were analysed, covering about 99% of repertoires. For each V-J combination, a TCR clonal expansion and chaos score was defined as F50 clonal expansion divided by the chaos observed in the TCRdist matrix. Welch's t-statistics and random forest were used to narrow the features down to 13 V-J combinations, which were then fed into a naive Bayes classifier. Thyroid-blood repertoire similarity was quantified with the Morisita-Horn index. TCRdb trimmed the raw reads at Q25, called clones with MiXCR and kept productive beta chains. Identical CDR3 proteins give one entry, which carries the most common genes and DNA. What appears here as the V and J calls and clone size reflects TCRdb's work, not the paper's. This sample comprises more than 300,000 distinct CDR3 sequences, less than 20% of them detected only once. The biggest ten clones account for about 7.3% of the sample.

Stable hyperthyroidism was defined as no progression to ophthalmopathy within 18 months of follow-up. Hyperthyroidism patients were newly diagnosed, with disease duration under 2 months, and aged 18 to 65 years. Anyone with other autoimmune diseases, uncontrolled infections, pregnancy or lactation was excluded from the study. Diagnosis relied on clinical symptoms, serum thyroxine, TRAb, thyroid ultrasound and orbital computed tomography. PBMCs were isolated from 8 to 10 ml of fresh peripheral blood by Ficoll-Paque density gradient centrifugation. Total RNA was extracted with Trizol reagent and quality-checked on an Agilent 2100 Bioanalyzer. This clonotype was detected ten times or more. Its cognate antigen has yet to be identified. Qualities for individual bases were not recorded, and no much larger clone is one base off.

The sequence is built from TRBV6-1 and TRBJ1-1; TRBD1 could be the D gene, as 5 bases match. This sequence was found in a woman aged 18-29 years with stable Graves' hyperthyroidism. Donor details come from another sample of the same person, matched by shared clones. Sequencing was done on a sample of peripheral blood. The DNA sequence reads TGTGCCAGCAGTAGAGGCGGATGGGGCGGCACTGAAGCTTTCTTT. Its translation is CASSRGGWGGTEAFF.